Presented here are 27 T cell receptor beta chains from one specimen sequenced in a study of brain T cells in children with intractable seizures. Measured with immunoSEQ multiplex PCR; TCRdb has only the in-frame clones, and not every one. The sample consists of 75,000 to 80,000 clones, around 93% of them appearing once. The sample was peripheral blood, taken at surgery. These receptors came from a boy less than two years old with tuberous sclerosis and intractable seizures.

This sequence joins TRBV15 and TRBJ2-3; unclear D gene. The germline V gene encodes CDR1 LNHNV and CDR2 YYDKDF (reference sequence). The CDR3 sequence is 16 residues long. Trimming cost V 0 bases and J 2 bases, with 12 bases left between them. For the CDR3, the DNA is TGTGCCACCAGCAGAGAAACCCTAAGATACACAGATACGCAGTATTTT. Translating it yields CATSRETLRYTDTQYF. Combining the CDR3 with reference TRBV15 and TRBJ2-3 gives the whole variable domain DAMVIQNPRYQVTQFGKPVTLSCSQTLNHNVMYWYQQKSSQAPKLLFHYYDKDFNNEADTPDNFQSRRPNTSFCFLDIRSPGLGDTAMYLCATSRETLRYTDTQYFGPGTRLTVL.

The chain carries TRBV4-1 and TRBJ2-1; no reliable D call. Trimming shortened V by 3 bases and J by 3 bases, and 15 bases separated the two germline ends. CDR3 length: 16 residues. Germline loops: CDR1 MGHRA, CDR2 YSYEKL. The CDR3 protein is CASSQALSQFYNEQFF. The CDR3 DNA reads TGCGCCAGCAGCCAGGCTCTCTCACAGTTCTACAATGAGCAGTTCTTC.

This chain joins TRBV7-9 and TRBJ2-5, with no clear D. Trimming pared 2 bases from V and 2 bases from J, leaving 9 bases between. CDR1 and CDR2 (germline): SEHNR, FQNEAQ (reference sequence). The length of the CDR3 is 14 residues. This CDR3 is CASSLLSGQETQYF. The CDR3 region has the DNA TGTGCCAGCAGCTTACTCTCCGGGCAAGAGACCCAGTACTTC.

The gene calls are TRBV7-2 and TRBJ1-2, with 11 nucleotides matching TRBD1. Germline V gives CDR1 SGHTA, CDR2 FQGNSA. The junction had 14 bases not matched to a gene; V was cut back by 6 bases and J by 5 bases. This CDR3 has 17 amino acids. Written as DNA, the CDR3 is TGTGCCAGCAGACACCCCAAGGACAGGGGGCGCGGGTATGGCTACACCTTC. This encodes CASRHPKDRGRGYGYTF.

This clone occurred once. This chain links TRBV6-1 with TRBJ1-2, with 7 bases that match TRBD1. CDR1 is MNHNS and CDR2 is SASEGT in the germline V gene. The CDR3 has 15 amino acids. Trimming removed 1 base from V and 8 bases from J; junction bases left unmatched: 10. Here the CDR3 reads CASSEVPGQRSGYTF. CDR3 DNA sequence: TGTGCCAGCAGTGAAGTTCCGGGACAGAGAAGCGGCTACACCTTC.

The chain joins TRBV19 to TRBJ1-1; TRBD1 aligns across 8 bases. With 1 base clipped from V and 7 bases from J, the junction kept 8 bases outside the gene matches. Per the germline V gene, CDR1 is LNHDA and CDR2 is SQIVND (reference sequence). The CDR3 contains 15 residues. Here the CDR3 DNA reads TGTGCCAGTAGTATAGTAGGCAGGGGGCAGGATGAAGCTTTCTTT. It is translated as CASSIVGRGQDEAFF.

V is TRBV3-1 (or the pseudogene TRBV3-2) and J is TRBJ2-3; possibly TRBD2 for D (6 bases). Trimming removed 1 base from V and 10 bases from J, with 15 bases in between. This CDR3 region has 14 residues. The germline gives CDR1 LGHDT, CDR2 YNNKEL (reference sequence). The CDR3: CASSQAGESSPQYF. The CDR3 coding sequence is TGTGCCAGCAGCCAAGCGGGGGAGTCCTCCCCGCAGTATTTT.

In DNA form, the CDR3 reads TGCGCCAGCAGCCAAGTTCGGACCGTGAACACTGAAGCTTTCTTT. It yields the protein CASSQVRTVNTEAFF. The genes are TRBV4-1 and TRBJ1-1; D not resolved. V lost 1 base and J lost 0, with 9 bases in between. Germline V gene lookup returns CDR1 MGHRA and CDR2 YSYEKL. The CDR3 has 15 residues.

V gene TRBV19 combines with J gene TRBJ1-1; D uncertain. Trimming pared 1 base from V and 6 bases from J, leaving 9 bases between. Germline V CDR1 and CDR2: LNHDA, SQIVND (reference sequence). There are 13 residues in the CDR3. CDR3 residues: CASSIGPTAEAFF. CDR3 nucleotides: TGTGCCAGTAGTATAGGGCCCACAGCTGAAGCTTTCTTT.

This chain uses TRBV30 with TRBJ2-5, with 10 bases aligning to TRBD1. CDR3 length: 16 amino acids. The V and J ends lost 2 bases and 4 bases, in that order; junction bases with no gene match: 10. In germline, CDR1 is GTSNPN, CDR2 SVGIG (reference sequence). CDR3 protein: CAWSPRDRGGRETQYF. The CDR3 DNA reads TGTGCCTGGAGTCCCCGGGACAGGGGAGGCCGAGAGACCCAGTACTTC.

This clone was seen a single time. The chain links TRBV7-2 to TRBJ2-7; TRBD2 agrees at 10 bases. The ends lost 1 base at V and 3 bases at J; junction bases unmatched: 3. This CDR3 contains 15 residues. CDR1 is SGHTA and CDR2 is FQGNSA in the germline V gene. CDR3 bases: TGTGCCAGCAGCTTAGACACTAGCGGGGACTACGAGCAGTACTTC. This translates into CASSLDTSGDYEQYF.

The J gene is TRBJ1-1, the V gene TRBV6-5; D unclear. Trimming shortened V by 2 bases and J by 2 bases, and 6 bases separated the two germline ends. Germline loops: CDR1 MNHEY, CDR2 SVGAGI. The CDR3 runs to 13 residues. CDR3 loop: CASSYKDNTEAFF. The DNA of the CDR3 is TGTGCCAGCAGTTACAAAGACAACACTGAAGCTTTCTTT.

The V and J genes are TRBV2 and TRBJ2-7; TRBD2 agrees at 13 bases. J was trimmed by 9 bases and V by 6 bases; bases with no gene match: 5. Germline assignment: CDR1 SNHLY and CDR2 FYNNEI. The CDR3 runs 13 residues. The CDR3 DNA sequence: TGTGCCAGCAGGGGGGGGACTAGCGGGACGCAGTACTTC. Its protein product is CASRGGTSGTQYF. Full variable domain (rest looked up from reference TRBV2 and TRBJ2-7): EPEVTQTPSHQVTQMGQEVILRCVPISNHLYFYWYRQILGQKVEFLVSFYNNEISEKSEIFDDQFSVERPDGSNFTLKIRSTKLEDSAMYFCASRGGTSGTQYFGPGTRLTVT.

V and J are TRBV5-1 and TRBJ1-2, with a weak D call TRBD1 (5 bases). With 0 bases removed from V and 4 bases from J, the gap between germline ends came to 10 bases. Germline-derived CDR1 and CDR2 are SGHRS and YFSETQ. This CDR3 is 14 amino acids long. Here the CDR3 DNA reads TGCGCCAGCAGCTTGGTCCAGGGTAGCTATGGCTACACCTTC. Translation: CASSLVQGSYGYTF.

This rearrangement joins TRBV24-1 to TRBJ2-3, with D hard to call. Germline CDR1 reads KGHDR; CDR2 reads SFDVKD. The CDR3 is 21 residues long. V was clipped by 4 bases and J by 2 bases, with 30 bases between them. CDR3 sequence reads: CATSEPALGHNLLEYTDTQYF. CDR3 DNA sequence: TGTGCCACCAGTGAGCCCGCCCTGGGTCACAACCTTTTAGAATACACAGATACGCAGTATTTT.

V is TRBV9 and J is TRBJ2-3; 8 bases agree with TRBD2. The V gene end was trimmed by 0 bases and the J gene end by 2 bases; junction bases not matched to a gene: 5. The CDR3 runs to 16 residues. Germline V gene data show CDR1 as SGDLS and CDR2 as YYNGEE. DNA of the CDR3: TGTGCCAGCAGCGTAGAAGGCGGGGGGCTCACAGATACGCAGTATTTT. Amino acid sequence: CASSVEGGGLTDTQYF. Supplemented by reference TRBV9 and TRBJ2-3, the full variable domain reads DSGVTQTPKHLITATGQRVTLRCSPRSGDLSVYWYQQSLDQGLQFLIQYYNGEERAKGNILERFSAQQFPDLHSELNLSSLELGDSALYFCASSVEGGGLTDTQYFGPGTRLTVL.

The rearrangement uses TRBV24-1 and TRBJ1-1; D might be TRBD1 (5 bases). CDR3 length: 13 residues. V was trimmed by 7 bases and J by 4 bases, leaving 12 bases between them. The V gene's germline CDR1 is KGHDR and CDR2 SFDVKD. The CDR3 DNA follows: TGTGCCACCAGGGGGGACCTGGGCACTGAAGCTTTCTTT. Protein sequence: CATRGDLGTEAFF.

The chain is built from TRBV9 and TRBJ1-1, with 8 nucleotides matching TRBD1. J lost 8 bases, V lost 4 bases, and 4 bases had no gene match. Germline CDR1 and CDR2: SGDLS and YYNGEE. This CDR3 is 12 amino acids long. The CDR3 DNA reads as TGTGCCAGCAGCACCTGGACAGGGGAAGCTTTCTTT. Encoded protein: CASSTWTGEAFF.

This clone was recorded only once. V usage is TRBV5-6 and J usage is TRBJ2-2, with D uncertain. Deletions cut 0 bases from V and 3 bases from J, with 6 bases between. Germline CDR1 and CDR2: SGHDT and YYEEEE. CDR3 size: 14 residues. The CDR3 protein is CASSLVVDTGELFF. The CDR3 DNA is TGTGCCAGCAGCTTGGTTGTGGACACCGGGGAGCTGTTTTTT. Full variable domain (remainder filled in from reference TRBV5-6 and TRBJ2-2): DAGVTQSPTHLIKTRGQQVTLRCSPKSGHDTVSWYQQALGQGPQFIFQYYEEEERQRGNFPDRFSGHQFPNYSSELNVNALLLGDSALYLCASSLVVDTGELFFGEGSRLTVL.

The chain uses TRBV12-3 or TRBV12-4 and TRBJ2-2, with D hard to call. The V gene lost 11 bases and the J gene lost 5 bases, with 9 bases spanning the gap. This CDR3 comprises 11 residues. Written as DNA, the CDR3 is TGTGCCGTCGGTCGTACCGGGGAGCTGTTTTTT. As protein: CAVGRTGELFF.

The rearrangement links TRBV6-5 to TRBJ2-2; D not resolved. V lost 6 bases to trimming and J lost 6 bases, with 11 bases between them. The CDR3 has 13 residues. Per the germline V gene, CDR1 is MNHEY and CDR2 is SVGAGI. Written as DNA, the CDR3 is TGTGCCAGCAGCGCTGTAAGACCCGGGGAGCTGTTTTTT. Translated, it gives CASSAVRPGELFF.

This clone was seen once. The chain has TRBV4-2 and TRBJ2-3, with no clear D. The CDR3 spans 15 residues. Germline CDR1 is LGHNA and CDR2 is YNFKEQ. V was cut by 0 bases and J by 5 bases, with 12 bases left in between. The CDR3 here is CASSQDSSSGDTQYF. For the CDR3, the DNA is TGTGCCAGCAGCCAAGATAGCAGCTCCGGAGATACGCAGTATTTT.

CDR3 DNA: TGTGCCAGCAGCTCTACAGGGCGCTATGGCTACACCTTC. It specifies CASSSTGRYGYTF. This chain connects TRBV7-3 to TRBJ1-2, with D possibly being TRBD1 (6 bases). V shed 4 bases and J shed 4 bases, with 10 bases lying between them. Germline V gene sequence: CDR1 SGHTA, CDR2 FQGTGA. The CDR3 runs 13 residues.

This clone was picked up one time. This rearrangement joins TRBV7-9 to TRBJ1-5; D not resolved. The germline gives CDR1 SEHNR, CDR2 FQNEAQ (reference sequence). The length of the CDR3 is 13 residues. Deletions cut 5 bases from V and 4 bases from J, with 9 bases between. This chain's CDR3 is CASSQLGNQPQHF. The CDR3 DNA reads as TGTGCCAGCAGCCAGCTTGGGAATCAGCCCCAGCATTTT.

The genes are TRBV3-1 (or the pseudogene TRBV3-2) and TRBJ2-5, with D possibly TRBD2 on 6 matching bases. Trimming shortened V by 0 bases and J by 5 bases, and 16 bases separated the two germline ends. CDR1 and CDR2 (germline): LGHDT, YNNKEL (reference sequence). The CDR3 is made up of 16 amino acids. The CDR3 protein is CASSQDGAGLRETQYF. In DNA, the CDR3 is TGTGCCAGCAGCCAAGATGGGGCGGGGCTGAGGGAGACCCAGTACTTC.

This sequence joins TRBV2 and TRBJ1-5; 8 bases fit TRBD1. V lost 3 bases, J lost 8 bases, and 6 bases stayed unmatched. Germline-derived CDR1 and CDR2 are SNHLY and FYNNEI. The CDR3 has 14 amino acids. The CDR3 loop reads CASSEGRGQEPQHF. CDR3 sequence (DNA): TGTGCCAGCAGTGAGGGCAGGGGGCAGGAGCCCCAGCATTTT.

V is TRBV7-9 and J is TRBJ1-2; D is perhaps TRBD1 (6 bases). The CDR3 consists of 15 residues. Germline V gene lookup returns CDR1 SEHNR and CDR2 FQNEAQ (reference sequence). Trimming shortened V by 0 bases and J by 10 bases, and 18 bases separated the two germline ends. The CDR3 loop is CASSLAGPRTGSYTF. The CDR3 DNA is TGTGCCAGCAGCTTAGCCGGTCCACGTACAGGGTCCTACACCTTC. The entire variable domain, with the rest obtained from reference TRBV7-9 and TRBJ1-2, is as follows: DTGVSQNPRHKITKRGQNVTFRCDPISEHNRLYWYRQTLGQGPEFLTYFQNEAQLEKSRLLSDRFSAERPKGSFSTLEIQRTEQGDSAMYLCASSLAGPRTGSYTFGSGTRLTVV.